This record looks at one T cell receptor (beta chain) sequence and its context. Trimming stripped 9 bases from V and 0 bases from J, with 12 bases between. CDR1 is LNHDA, CDR2 SQIVND, per germline (reference sequence). The CDR3 is 15 residues long. This sample was taken from a study of blood T cell repertoires in COVID-19. The overall study: Material from acute and convalescent COVID-19 was sourced from the United States, Italy and Spain.

In the authors' methods: Estimation of nucleated cell counts relied on the amplification of reference gene primers. Clones were read by immunoSEQ multiplex PCR, and TCRdb kept only the in-frame ones, dropping some. Clonal size and the V and J genes are those of that table, whereas D and trimming came from the DNA. In the table there are approximately 320,000 clones, nearly 90% of which are singletons. Seattle cases were enrolled at active infection and followed longitudinally. The TCR originated in a woman aged 25 to 39 with COVID-19, enrolled during active disease. Sequencing was carried out using peripheral blood. This rearrangement joins TRBV19 to TRBJ1-6; possible D gene TRBD1, 6 bases. DNA of the CDR3: TGTGCCAGAGGACAGAACAGCTCCTATAATTCACCCCTCCACTTT. It encodes CARGQNSSYNSPLHF.